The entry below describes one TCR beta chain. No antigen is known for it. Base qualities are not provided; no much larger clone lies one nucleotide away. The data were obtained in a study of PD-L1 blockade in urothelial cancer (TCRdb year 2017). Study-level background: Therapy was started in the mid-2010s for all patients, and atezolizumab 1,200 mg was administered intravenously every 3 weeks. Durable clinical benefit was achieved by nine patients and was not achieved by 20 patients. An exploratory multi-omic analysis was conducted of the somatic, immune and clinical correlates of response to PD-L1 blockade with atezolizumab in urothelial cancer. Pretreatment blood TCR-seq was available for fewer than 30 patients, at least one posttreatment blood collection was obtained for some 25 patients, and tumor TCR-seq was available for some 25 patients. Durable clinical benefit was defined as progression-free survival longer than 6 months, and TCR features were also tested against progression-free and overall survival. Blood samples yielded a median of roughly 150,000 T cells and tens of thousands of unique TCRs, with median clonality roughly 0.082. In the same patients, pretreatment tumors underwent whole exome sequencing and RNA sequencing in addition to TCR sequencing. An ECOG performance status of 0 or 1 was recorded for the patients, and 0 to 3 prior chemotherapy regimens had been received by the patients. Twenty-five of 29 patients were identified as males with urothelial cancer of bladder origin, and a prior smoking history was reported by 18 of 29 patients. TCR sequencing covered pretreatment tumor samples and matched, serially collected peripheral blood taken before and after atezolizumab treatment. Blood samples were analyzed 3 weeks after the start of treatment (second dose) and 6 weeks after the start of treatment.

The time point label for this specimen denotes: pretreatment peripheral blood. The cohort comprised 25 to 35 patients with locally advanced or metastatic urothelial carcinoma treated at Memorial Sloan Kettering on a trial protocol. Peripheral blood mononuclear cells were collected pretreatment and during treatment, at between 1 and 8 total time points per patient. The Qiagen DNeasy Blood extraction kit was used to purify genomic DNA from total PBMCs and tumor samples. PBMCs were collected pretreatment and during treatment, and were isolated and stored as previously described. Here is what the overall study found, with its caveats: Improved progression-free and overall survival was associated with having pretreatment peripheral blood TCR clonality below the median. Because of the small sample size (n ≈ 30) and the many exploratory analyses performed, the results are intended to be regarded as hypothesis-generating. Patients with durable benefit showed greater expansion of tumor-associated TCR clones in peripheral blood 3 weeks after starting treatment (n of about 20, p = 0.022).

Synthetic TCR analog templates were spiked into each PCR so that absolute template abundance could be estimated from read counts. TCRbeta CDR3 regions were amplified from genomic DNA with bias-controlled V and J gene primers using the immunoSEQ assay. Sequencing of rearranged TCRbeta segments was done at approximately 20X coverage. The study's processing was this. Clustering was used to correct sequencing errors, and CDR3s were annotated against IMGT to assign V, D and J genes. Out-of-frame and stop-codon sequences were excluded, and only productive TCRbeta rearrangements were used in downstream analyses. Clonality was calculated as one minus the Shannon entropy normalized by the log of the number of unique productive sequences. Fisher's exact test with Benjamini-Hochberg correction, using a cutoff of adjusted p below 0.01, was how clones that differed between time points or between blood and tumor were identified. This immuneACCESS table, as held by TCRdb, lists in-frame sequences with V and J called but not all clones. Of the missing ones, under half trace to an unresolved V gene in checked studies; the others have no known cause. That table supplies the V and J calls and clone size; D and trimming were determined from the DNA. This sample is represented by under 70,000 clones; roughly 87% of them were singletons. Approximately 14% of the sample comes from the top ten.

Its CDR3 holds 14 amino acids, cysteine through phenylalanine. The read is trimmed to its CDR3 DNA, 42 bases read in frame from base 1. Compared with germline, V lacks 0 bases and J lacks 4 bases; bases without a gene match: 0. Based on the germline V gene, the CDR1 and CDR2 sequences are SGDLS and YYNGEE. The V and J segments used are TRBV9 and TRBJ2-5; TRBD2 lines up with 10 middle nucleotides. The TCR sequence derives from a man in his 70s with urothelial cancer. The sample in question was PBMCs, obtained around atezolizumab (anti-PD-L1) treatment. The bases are TGTGCCAGCAGCGTAGCTAGCGGGAGAGAGACCCAGTACTTC. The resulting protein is CASSVASGRETQYF.